The next 18 T cell receptor beta chains were all read from a single sample in a study of shared clonotypes between healthy human individuals. Libraries were prepared by immunoSEQ multiplex PCR; TCRdb keeps only in-frame clonotypes and omits some of them. The sample has 550,000 to 800,000 clones; approximately 79% are singletons. The source material was memory CD4+ T cells sorted from blood. The subset was: CD45RA-negative fraction. All receptors derive from a woman aged 25 to 39 in good health.

CDR3 DNA sequence: TGTGCCAGCAGCGCGGATGCTTTTGGGACTGAAGCTTTCTTT. The encoded protein is CASSADAFGTEAFF. The chain recombines TRBV9 with TRBJ1-1; D unresolved. This CDR3 comprises 14 residues. Germline CDR1 SGDLS, CDR2 YYNGEE. The V end was cut by 3 bases, the J end by 5 bases, with 14 bases between.

Note on this clone: Other nucleotide sequences in the sample specify the same CDR3. This sequence joins TRBV2 and TRBJ2-6; D perhaps matches TRBD2 (6 bases). CDR1 is SNHLY and CDR2 is FYNNEI in the germline V gene. The V end was cut by 6 bases, the J end by 0 bases, with 9 bases between. The CDR3 sequence is 15 residues long. The CDR3 DNA sequence: TGTGCCAGCAGCGAGGGACTCTCTGGGGCCAACGTCCTGACTTTC. It translates to CASSEGLSGANVLTF.

The V gene is TRBV19, the J gene TRBJ2-7; no clear D gene. Trimming shortened V by 2 bases and J by 2 bases, and 7 bases separated the two germline ends. CDR1 is LNHDA, CDR2 SQIVND, per germline (reference sequence). The CDR3 has 13 residues. CDR3 residues: CASSIRATYEQYF. DNA of the CDR3: TGTGCCAGTAGTATAAGGGCTACCTACGAGCAGTACTTC.

Ten or more counts support this clone. This chain links TRBV5-1 with TRBJ2-1; the match to TRBD2 covers 9 bases. This CDR3 has 16 residues. CDR1 SGHRS and CDR2 YFSETQ come from the germline V gene. V shed 4 bases, J shed 5 bases, and the junction held 10 bases outside the gene matches. The CDR3, as DNA: TGCGCCAGCAGCCCACCAGCGGGAGGTATGGACAATGAGCAGTTCTTC. Protein product: CASSPPAGGMDNEQFF.

The chain carries TRBV4-1 and TRBJ2-7, with a possible D match to TRBD1 (5 bases). The CDR3 is 15 residues long. CDR1 and CDR2 from the germline V gene are MGHRA and YSYEKL. Trimming stripped 0 bases from V and 0 bases from J, with 9 bases between. The chain's CDR3 is CASSQDRTHSYEQYF. CDR3 DNA: TGCGCCAGCAGCCAAGATAGGACACACTCCTACGAGCAGTACTTC.

This clone was observed a single time. The chain uses TRBV7-8 and TRBJ2-1; 12 bases agree with TRBD2. V lost 5 bases to trimming and J lost 4 bases; unmatched junction nucleotides: 6. The CDR3 covers 16 residues. Germline-derived CDR1 and CDR2 are SGHVS and FQNEAQ. For the CDR3, the DNA is TGTGCCAGCAGCCCCCGGACTAGCGGGAAATACAATGAGCAGTTCTTC. This translates into CASSPRTSGKYNEQFF.

The chain carries TRBV11-3 and TRBJ2-7; the D gene could be TRBD1 or TRBD2 (5 bases each). V lost 2 bases and J lost 2, with 13 bases in between. The CDR3 length is 15 residues. Germline V gene lookup returns CDR1 SGHNT and CDR2 YENEEA. The CDR3 sequence is CASSLRFEGPYEQYF. The CDR3 DNA is TGTGCCAGCAGCTTACGGTTTGAGGGGCCCTACGAGCAGTACTTC.

The J gene is TRBJ2-3, the V gene TRBV10-1; TRBD2 might be the D (6 bases). CDR3 length equals 15 residues. The germline CDR1 and CDR2 sequences are WNHNN and SYGVQD (reference sequence). V shed 3 bases and J shed 4 bases, with 14 bases lying between them. CDR3 coding DNA: TGCGCCAGCAGTGATCCAGGGTCGGGGGCAGATACGCAGTATTTT. Its protein product is CASSDPGSGADTQYF.

The gene calls are TRBV5-1 and TRBJ1-1, with 7 bases matching TRBD1. After removal of 7 bases from V and 1 base from J, the junction contained 7 bases not matched to a gene. CDR3 size: 14 residues. Germline CDR1 and CDR2: SGHRS and YFSETQ. The CDR3 DNA reads as TGCGCCAGCGCGGCCGGGACAGAGAACACTGAAGCTTTCTTT. Translating it yields CASAAGTENTEAFF.

This clone has only a few counts. The same CDR3 is also encoded by other DNA sequences in this sample. The genes are TRBV14 and TRBJ2-7, with D maybe TRBD1 (6 bases). The length of the CDR3 is 13 residues. Trimming took off 2 bases at V and 5 bases at J, with 10 bases between the two ends. Germline V CDR1 and CDR2: SGHDN, FVKESK. Here the CDR3 DNA reads TGTGCCAGCAGCCAAAGTAGGGGGAACGAGCAGTACTTC. Its translation is CASSQSRGNEQYF.

The chain employs TRBV6-5 and TRBJ2-7, with 8 positions matching TRBD2. This CDR3 region has 15 residues. CDR1 and CDR2 from the germline V gene are MNHEY and SVGAGI. Losses at the gene ends were 8 bases for V and 7 bases for J; bases not matched to a gene: 16. For the CDR3, the DNA is TGTGCCAGCGAAAGAGCGGGAGCGGGGGCGGGGGAGCAGTACTTC. Its protein product is CASERAGAGAGEQYF.

This chain connects TRBV5-1 to TRBJ2-2; 7 bases agree with TRBD1. Trimming removed 4 bases from V and 4 bases from J; junction bases left unmatched: 7. The CDR3 has 15 residues. Germline V gene data show CDR1 as SGHRS and CDR2 as YFSETQ. DNA for the CDR3: TGCGCCAGCAGCCCGGGACAGCTACTCACCGGGGAGCTGTTTTTT. Its protein is CASSPGQLLTGELFF.

The rearrangement uses TRBV5-1 and TRBJ2-1; 8 bases are a match to TRBD2. Germline CDR1 reads SGHRS; CDR2 reads YFSETQ. The CDR3 spans 14 residues. Losses at the gene ends were 4 bases for V and 2 bases for J; bases not matched to a gene: 2. The CDR3 sequence: CASSTAGAYNEQFF. The CDR3 DNA reads as TGCGCCAGCAGCACAGCGGGGGCCTACAATGAGCAGTTCTTC.

The V and J genes are TRBV11-2 and TRBJ2-5; 8 bases match TRBD1. This CDR3 comprises 18 residues. Losses at the gene ends were 5 bases for V and 2 bases for J; bases not matched to a gene: 16. Germline V CDR1 and CDR2: SGHAT, FQNNGV. CDR3 nucleotide sequence: TGTGCCAGCAGCCCTACCAAGAGCGGCAGGGGGCTGCAAGAGACCCAGTACTTC. It encodes CASSPTKSGRGLQETQYF.

Worth noting for this clone: In the same sample, other DNA sequences code for this CDR3. J is TRBJ1-5 and V is TRBV30; D call uncertain. V dropped 0 bases and J dropped 2 bases, with 8 bases sitting between them. This CDR3 is 14 amino acids long. CDR1 GTSNPN and CDR2 SVGIG come from the germline V gene (reference sequence). Here the CDR3 reads CAWSVRGGNQPQHF. CDR3 nucleotide sequence: TGTGCCTGGAGTGTACGGGGAGGCAATCAGCCCCAGCATTTT.

The CDR3, as DNA: TGTGCCAGCAGTACCGGGGGACAGGGGAACTATGGCTACACCTTC. Protein sequence: CASSTGGQGNYGYTF. V gene TRBV28 combines with J gene TRBJ1-2, with 10 bases lining up with TRBD1. Germline V lookup: CDR1 MDHEN, CDR2 SYDVKM. CDR3 length equals 15 residues. V was clipped by 5 bases and J by 2 bases; unmatched bases: 5.

The chain employs TRBV6-1 and TRBJ2-7, with 8 bases that match TRBD1. J lost 2 bases, V lost 7 bases, and 7 bases had no gene match. This CDR3 has 14 residues. CDR1 and CDR2 from the germline V gene are MNHNS and SASEGT. CDR3: CASTLTGQAYEQYF. The CDR3 DNA reads as TGTGCCAGCACCCTGACGGGACAGGCCTACGAGCAGTACTTC.

Concerning this clone: Other nucleotide sequences in the sample specify the same CDR3. The V call is TRBV27, the J call TRBJ2-7; 9 nucleotides match TRBD2. There are 15 residues in the CDR3. Germline trimming cut 0 bases from V and 4 bases from J; bases unmatched to any gene: 4. Germline-derived CDR1 and CDR2 are MNHEY and SMNVEV (reference sequence). Here the CDR3 reads CASSLSAGGPYEQYF. The CDR3 nucleotides are TGTGCCAGCAGTTTATCGGCGGGAGGGCCTTACGAGCAGTACTTC.